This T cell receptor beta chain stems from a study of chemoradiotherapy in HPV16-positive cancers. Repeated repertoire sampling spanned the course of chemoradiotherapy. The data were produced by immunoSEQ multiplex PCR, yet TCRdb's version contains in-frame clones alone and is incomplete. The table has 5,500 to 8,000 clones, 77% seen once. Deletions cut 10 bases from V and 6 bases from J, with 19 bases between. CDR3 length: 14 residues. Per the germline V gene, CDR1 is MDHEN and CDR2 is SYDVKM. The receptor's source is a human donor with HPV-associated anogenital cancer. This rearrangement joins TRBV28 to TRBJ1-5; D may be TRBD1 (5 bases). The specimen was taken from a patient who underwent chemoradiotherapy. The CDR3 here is CATSGGGGSQPQHF. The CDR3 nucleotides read TGTGCCACCTCGGGGGGAGGAGGTAGTCAGCCCCAGCATTTT.